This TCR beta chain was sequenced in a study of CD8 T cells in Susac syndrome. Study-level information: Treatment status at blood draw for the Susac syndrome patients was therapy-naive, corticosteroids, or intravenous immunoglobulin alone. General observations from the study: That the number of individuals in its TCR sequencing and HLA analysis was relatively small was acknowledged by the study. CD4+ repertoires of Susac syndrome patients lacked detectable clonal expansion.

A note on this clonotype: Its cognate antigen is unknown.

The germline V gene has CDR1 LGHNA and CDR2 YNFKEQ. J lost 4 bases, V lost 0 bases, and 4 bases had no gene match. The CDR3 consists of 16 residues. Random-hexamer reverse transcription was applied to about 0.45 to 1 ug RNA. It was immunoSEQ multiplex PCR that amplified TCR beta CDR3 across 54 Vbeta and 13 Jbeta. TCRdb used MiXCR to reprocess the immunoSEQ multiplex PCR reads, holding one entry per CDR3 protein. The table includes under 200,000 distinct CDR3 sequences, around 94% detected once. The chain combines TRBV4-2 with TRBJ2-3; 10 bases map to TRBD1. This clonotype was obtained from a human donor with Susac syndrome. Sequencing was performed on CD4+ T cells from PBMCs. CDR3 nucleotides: TGTGCCAGCAGCCAAGAAAGGACAGGGGGTGCAGATACGCAGTATTTT. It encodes CASSQERTGGADTQYF.